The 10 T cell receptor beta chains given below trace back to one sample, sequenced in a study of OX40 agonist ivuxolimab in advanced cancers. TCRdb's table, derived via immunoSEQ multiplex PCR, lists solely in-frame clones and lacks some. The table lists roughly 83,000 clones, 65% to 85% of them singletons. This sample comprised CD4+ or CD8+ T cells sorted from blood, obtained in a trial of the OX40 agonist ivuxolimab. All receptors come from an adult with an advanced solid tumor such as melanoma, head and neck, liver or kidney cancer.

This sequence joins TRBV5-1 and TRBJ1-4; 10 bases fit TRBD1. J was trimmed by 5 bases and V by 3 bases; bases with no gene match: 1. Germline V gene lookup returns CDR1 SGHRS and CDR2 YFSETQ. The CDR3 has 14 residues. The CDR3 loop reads CASSSGQGNEKLFF. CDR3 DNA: TGCGCCAGCAGCTCGGGACAGGGGAATGAAAAACTGTTTTTT.

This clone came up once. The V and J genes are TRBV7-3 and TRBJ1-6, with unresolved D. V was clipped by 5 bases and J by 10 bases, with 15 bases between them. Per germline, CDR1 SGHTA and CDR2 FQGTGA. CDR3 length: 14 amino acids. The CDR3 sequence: CASSPTGARSPLHF. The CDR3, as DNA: TGTGCCAGCAGCCCCACTGGAGCTCGGTCACCCCTCCACTTT.

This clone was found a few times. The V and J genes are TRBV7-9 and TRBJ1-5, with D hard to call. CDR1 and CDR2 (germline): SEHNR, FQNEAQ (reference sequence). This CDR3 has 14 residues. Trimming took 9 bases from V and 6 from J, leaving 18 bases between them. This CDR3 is CASSKGLEGQPQHF. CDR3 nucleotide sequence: TGTGCCAGTTCCAAGGGATTAGAAGGTCAGCCCCAGCATTTT.

In nucleotides, the CDR3 is TGTGCCAGCAGTCCCTGGGAGGAGGGGGCAAGGGGTACGCAGTATTTT. Translating gives CASSPWEEGARGTQYF. The chain joins TRBV27 to TRBJ2-3, with D possibly matching TRBD1 (7 bases). This CDR3 has 16 residues. V lost 5 bases to trimming and J lost 8 bases, with 23 bases between them. Germline V gene lookup returns CDR1 MNHEY and CDR2 SMNVEV (reference sequence).

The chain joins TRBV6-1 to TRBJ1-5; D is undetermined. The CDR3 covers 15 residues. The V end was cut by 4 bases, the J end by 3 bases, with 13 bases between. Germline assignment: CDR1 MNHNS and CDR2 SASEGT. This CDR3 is CASSGLRGNNQPQHF. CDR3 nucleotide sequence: TGTGCCAGCAGTGGCTTGCGAGGGAACAATCAGCCCCAGCATTTT.

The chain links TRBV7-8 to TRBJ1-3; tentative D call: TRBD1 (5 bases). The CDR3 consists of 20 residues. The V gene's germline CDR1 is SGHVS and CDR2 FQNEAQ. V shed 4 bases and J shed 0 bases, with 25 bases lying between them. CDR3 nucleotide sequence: TGTGCCAGCAGCTCCAAACCCGGGACTACCGCAATTAGCTCTGGAAACACCATATATTTT. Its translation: CASSSKPGTTAISSGNTIYF.

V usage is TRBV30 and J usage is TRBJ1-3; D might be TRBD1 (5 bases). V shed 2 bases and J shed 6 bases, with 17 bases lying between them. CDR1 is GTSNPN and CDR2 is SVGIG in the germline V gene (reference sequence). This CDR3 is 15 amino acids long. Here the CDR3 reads CAWSSDWTSTNTIYF. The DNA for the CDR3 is TGTGCCTGGAGTTCAGACTGGACATCTACAAACACCATATATTTT.

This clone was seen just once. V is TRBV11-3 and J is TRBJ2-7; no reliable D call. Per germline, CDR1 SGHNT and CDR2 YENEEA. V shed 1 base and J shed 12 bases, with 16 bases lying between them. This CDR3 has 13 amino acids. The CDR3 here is CASSLGPSPVGYF. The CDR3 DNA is TGTGCCAGCAGCTTAGGGCCCTCACCGGTTGGGTACTTC.

CDR3 loop: CASGLDSFNYGYTF. CDR3 coding DNA: TGTGCTAGTGGTTTAGACAGTTTTAACTATGGCTACACCTTC. This rearrangement joins TRBV12-5 to TRBJ1-2; tentatively, D is TRBD1 (5 bases). Trimming took off 3 bases at V and 1 base at J, with 9 bases between the two ends. The CDR3 contains 14 residues. Germline V gene lookup returns CDR1 LGHNT and CDR2 FRNRAP.

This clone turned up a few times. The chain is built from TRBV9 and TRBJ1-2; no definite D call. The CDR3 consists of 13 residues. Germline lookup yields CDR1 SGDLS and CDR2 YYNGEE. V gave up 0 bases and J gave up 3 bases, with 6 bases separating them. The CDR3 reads CASSVGEDYGYTF. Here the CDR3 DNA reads TGTGCCAGCAGCGTAGGGGAGGACTATGGCTACACCTTC.